This TCR beta chain came from a study of blood T cell repertoires in COVID-19. Background on the study: The samples span acute and convalescent COVID-19 from the United States, Italy and Spain.

Trimming removed 2 bases from V and 3 bases from J; junction bases left unmatched: 5. Germline V gene data show CDR1 as KGHSH and CDR2 as LQKENI. The CDR3 spans 18 residues. Authors' analysis steps: Amplification from reference gene primers served as the basis for estimated nucleated cell counts. This table comes from immunoSEQ multiplex PCR, and its TCRdb copy is limited to in-frame clones, with some not included. V and J calls and clone size are as listed in that table; D and trimming were resolved from the DNA. This repertoire shows about 240,000 clones, nearly 85% found once; its top ten account for more than 5.5%.

Specimen: peripheral blood. The chain employs TRBV18 and TRBJ2-1; 15 nucleotides line up with TRBD2. This TCR was sampled from a human donor in a cohort sampled during active COVID-19. The CDR3 nucleotides read TGTGCCAGCTCACCAGGACTAGCGGGGGGGGTCAACTACAATGAGCAGTTCTTC. This encodes CASSPGLAGGVNYNEQFF.